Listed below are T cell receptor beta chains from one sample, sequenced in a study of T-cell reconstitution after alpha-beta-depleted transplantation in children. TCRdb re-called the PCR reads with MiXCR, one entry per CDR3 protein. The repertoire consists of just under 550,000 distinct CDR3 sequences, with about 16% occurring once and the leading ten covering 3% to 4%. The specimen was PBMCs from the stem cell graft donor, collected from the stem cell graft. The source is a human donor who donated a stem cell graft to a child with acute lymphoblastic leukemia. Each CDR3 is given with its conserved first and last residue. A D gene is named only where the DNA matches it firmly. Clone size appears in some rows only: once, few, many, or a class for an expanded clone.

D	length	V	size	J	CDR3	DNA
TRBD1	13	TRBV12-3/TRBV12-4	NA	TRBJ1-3	CASSGQGWITIYF	TGTGCCAGCAGCGGACAGGGTTGGATCACCATATATTTT
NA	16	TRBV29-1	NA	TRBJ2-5	CSVARASGPVAETQYF	TGCAGCGTTGCTCGGGCCTCAGGACCCGTGGCGGAGACCCAGTACTTC
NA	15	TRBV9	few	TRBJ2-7	CASAQGVAVSYEQYF	TGTGCCAGCGCCCAGGGAGTAGCCGTCTCCTACGAGCAGTACTTC
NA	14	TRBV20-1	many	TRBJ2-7	CSARGGVSSYEQYF	TGCAGTGCTAGGGGCGGGGTTAGCTCCTACGAGCAGTACTTC
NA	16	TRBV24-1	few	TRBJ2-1	CATSDSGGSHYNEQFF	TGTGCCACCAGTGATTCCGGAGGATCACACTACAATGAGCAGTTCTTC
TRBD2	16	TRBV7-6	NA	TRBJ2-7	CASSFAGGEFSYEQYF	TGTGCCAGCAGCTTTGCGGGAGGGGAGTTTTCCTACGAGCAGTACTTC
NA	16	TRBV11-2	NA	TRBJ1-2	CASSSIRDVLIYGYTF	TGTGCCAGCAGCTCAATCCGGGACGTTTTAATCTATGGCTACACCTTC
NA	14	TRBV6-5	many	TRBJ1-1	CASRYGGGGTEAFF	TGTGCCAGCAGATACGGGGGAGGAGGGACTGAAGCTTTCTTT
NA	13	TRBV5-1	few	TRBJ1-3	CASSWDGGNTIYF	TGCGCCAGCAGCTGGGACGGTGGAAACACCATATATTTT
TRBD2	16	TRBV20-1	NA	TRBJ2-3	CSARWGWSGSRVTQYF	TGCAGTGCTAGGTGGGGATGGAGCGGGAGCCGTGTTACGCAGTATTTT
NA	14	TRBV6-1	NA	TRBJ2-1	CASSEARGYNEQFF	TGTGCCAGCAGTGAAGCCCGGGGTTACAATGAGCAGTTCTTC
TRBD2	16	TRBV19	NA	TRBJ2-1	CASRPVGGGSYNEQFF	TGTGCCAGTAGGCCCGTCGGGGGGGGCTCCTACAATGAGCAGTTCTTC
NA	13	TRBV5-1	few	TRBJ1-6	CASSLVGDPQLHF	TGCGCCAGCAGCTTGGTAGGCGATCCTCAACTCCACTTT
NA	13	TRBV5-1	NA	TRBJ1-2	CASRGEAINGYTF	TGCGCCAGCAGAGGGGAAGCCATAAATGGCTACACCTTC
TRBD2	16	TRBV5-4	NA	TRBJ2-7	CASSLRVRTSDYEQYF	TGTGCCAGCAGCTTGCGTGTGCGGACTAGCGACTACGAGCAGTACTTC
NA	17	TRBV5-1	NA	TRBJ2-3	CASSGADPGAQSDTQYF	TGCGCCAGCAGCGGGGCCGACCCGGGAGCTCAATCAGATACGCAGTATTTT
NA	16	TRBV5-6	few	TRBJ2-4	CASSLGTALAKNIQYF	TGTGCCAGCAGCTTGGGGACGGCACTAGCCAAAAACATTCAGTACTTC
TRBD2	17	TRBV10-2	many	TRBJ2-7	CASSGGSGRAWSYEQYF	TGCGCCAGCAGTGGGGGTAGCGGGAGGGCCTGGTCCTACGAGCAGTACTTC
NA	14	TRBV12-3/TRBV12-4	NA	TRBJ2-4	CASSLVASRDIQYF	TGTGCCAGCAGTTTAGTCGCTAGCCGGGACATTCAGTACTTC
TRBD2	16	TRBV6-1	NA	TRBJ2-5	CASSDRTSGRKETQYF	TGTGCCAGCAGCGACCGGACTAGCGGGAGAAAAGAGACCCAGTACTTC
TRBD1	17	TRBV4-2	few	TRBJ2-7	CAISLGGGPYYSYEQYF	TGTGCCATCAGCTTAGGGGGCGGACCGTATTACTCCTACGAGCAGTACTTC
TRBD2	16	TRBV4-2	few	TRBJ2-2	CASSQRTAGEAGELFF	TGTGCCAGCAGCCAGAGGACAGCGGGAGAGGCCGGGGAGCTGTTTTTT
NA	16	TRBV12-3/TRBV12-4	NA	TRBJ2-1	CASSLKLGVWVDEQFF	TGTGCCAGCAGTTTAAAATTGGGGGTATGGGTCGATGAGCAGTTCTTC
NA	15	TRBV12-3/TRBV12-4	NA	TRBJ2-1	CASSFPGQGVNEQFF	TGTGCCAGCAGTTTTCCGGGACAAGGGGTCAATGAGCAGTTCTTC
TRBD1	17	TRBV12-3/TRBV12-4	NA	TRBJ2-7	CASSGDRGLRSSYEQYF	TGTGCCAGCAGTGGGGACAGGGGACTACGGAGCTCCTACGAGCAGTACTTC
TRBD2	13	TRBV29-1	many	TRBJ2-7	CSVSSGGSYEQYF	TGCAGCGTTTCTAGCGGGGGCTCCTACGAGCAGTACTTC
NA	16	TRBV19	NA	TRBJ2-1	CASGTGTLTLYNEQFF	TGTGCCAGTGGTACTGGGACACTAACGCTCTACAATGAGCAGTTCTTC
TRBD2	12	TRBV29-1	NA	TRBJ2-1	CSVALTSDEQFF	TGCAGCGTTGCACTAACTAGCGACGAGCAGTTCTTC
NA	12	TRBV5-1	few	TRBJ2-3	CASSLTRDTQYF	TGCGCCAGCAGCTTAACACGCGATACGCAGTATTTT
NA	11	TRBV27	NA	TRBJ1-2	CASGQMNGYTF	TGTGCCAGCGGACAGATGAATGGCTACACCTTC
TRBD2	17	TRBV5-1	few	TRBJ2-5	CASSLGAGLAIQETQYF	TGCGCCAGCAGCTTGGGGGCGGGACTAGCGATTCAAGAGACCCAGTACTTC
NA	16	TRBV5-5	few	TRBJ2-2	CASSSGLGWYTGELFF	TGTGCCAGCAGCTCGGGACTGGGGTGGTACACCGGGGAGCTGTTTTTT
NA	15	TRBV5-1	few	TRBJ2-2	CASSLVRQNTGELFF	TGCGCCAGCAGCTTGGTTCGACAGAACACCGGGGAGCTGTTTTTT
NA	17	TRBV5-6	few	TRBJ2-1	CASSSATTGGHYNEQFF	TGTGCCAGCAGCTCCGCGACGACGGGTGGGCACTACAATGAGCAGTTCTTC
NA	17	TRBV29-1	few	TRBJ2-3	CSARSDRVGGGTDTQYF	TGCAGCGCCCGATCGGACCGAGTAGGAGGTGGCACAGATACGCAGTATTTT
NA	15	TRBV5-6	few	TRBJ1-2	CASSQLSGQIYGYTF	TGTGCCAGCAGCCAGCTTTCGGGACAAATCTATGGCTACACCTTC
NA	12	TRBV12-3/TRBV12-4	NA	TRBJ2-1	CASSITDNEQFF	TGTGCCAGCAGTATAACAGACAATGAGCAGTTCTTC
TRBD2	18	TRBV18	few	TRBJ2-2	CASSPLGTSGSNTGELFF	TGTGCCAGCTCACCACTTGGGACTAGCGGATCGAACACCGGGGAGCTGTTTTTT
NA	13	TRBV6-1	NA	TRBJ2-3	CASSGRDTDTQYF	TGTGCCAGCAGCGGCAGGGACACAGATACGCAGTATTTT
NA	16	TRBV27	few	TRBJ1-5	CASSLYLAGGNQPQHF	TGTGCCAGCAGTTTATATTTGGCAGGTGGGAATCAGCCCCAGCATTTT
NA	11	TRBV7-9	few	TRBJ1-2	CASSSLNGYTF	TGTGCCAGCAGCTCACTGAATGGCTACACCTTC
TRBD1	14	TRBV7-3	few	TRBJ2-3	CASSGPGTGPTQYF	TGTGCCAGCAGCGGTCCCGGGACAGGTCCTACGCAGTATTTT
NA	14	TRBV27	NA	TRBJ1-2	CAVRSGQFPYGYTF	TGTGCCGTTCGCTCGGGACAATTCCCCTATGGCTACACCTTC
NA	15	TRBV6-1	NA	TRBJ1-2	CASSEGLLGGYGYTF	TGTGCCAGCAGTGAAGGGCTGCTTGGGGGCTATGGCTACACCTTC
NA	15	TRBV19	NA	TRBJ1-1	CASSILTAPNTEAFF	TGTGCCAGTAGTATCTTAACAGCCCCGAACACTGAAGCTTTCTTT
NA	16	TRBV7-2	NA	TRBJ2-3	CASRSRWAGPTDTQYF	TGTGCCAGCAGGTCCCGATGGGCGGGCCCCACAGATACGCAGTATTTT
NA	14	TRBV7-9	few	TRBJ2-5	CASSLGLSFPTGNF	TGTGCCAGCAGCTTGGGACTCTCATTTCCCACCGGGAACTTC
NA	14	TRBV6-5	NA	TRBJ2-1	CASSYQGHGNEQFF	TGTGCCAGCAGTTACCAGGGACATGGCAATGAGCAGTTCTTC
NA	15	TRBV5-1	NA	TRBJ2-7	CASSASVSLLYEQYF	TGCGCCAGCAGCGCCTCAGTTTCCCTACTTTACGAGCAGTACTTC
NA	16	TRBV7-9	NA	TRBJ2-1	CASSSYPLSSYNEQFF	TGTGCCAGCAGCTCATACCCACTGAGCTCCTACAATGAGCAGTTCTTC
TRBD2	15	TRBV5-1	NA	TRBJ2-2	CASSLEAGGTGELFF	TGCGCCAGCAGCTTGGAAGCGGGAGGCACCGGGGAGCTGTTTTTT
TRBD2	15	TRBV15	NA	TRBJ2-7	CATSGSGSAWYEQYF	TGTGCCACCAGCGGTAGCGGGAGTGCGTGGTACGAGCAGTACTTC
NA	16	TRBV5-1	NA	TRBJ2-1	CASSLLRQRGNNEQFF	TGCGCCAGCAGCTTGTTGCGGCAAAGGGGGAACAATGAGCAGTTCTTC
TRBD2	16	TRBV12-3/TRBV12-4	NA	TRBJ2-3	CASSLTLATSTDTQYF	TGTGCCAGCAGTTTAACACTAGCGACTAGCACAGATACGCAGTATTTT